This TCR beta chain was identified during a study of beta chain features in type 1 diabetes (dated by TCRdb to the late 2010s). Regarding the complete study: Mean age, gender distribution, total cell number and subset yield did not differ between patients and healthy donors. Across all samples, some 100,000,000 sorted cells were examined, and cell number per subset correlated strongly with RNA yield. The study compared TCRB repertoires of sorted circulating CD4+ T cell subsets between recently diagnosed type 1 diabetes patients and matched healthy donors. Whereas all 30 or so donors provided naive and central memory subsets, regulatory and stem cell-like memory subsets were isolated from just 8 patients and roughly eight healthy donors. What the study reported, not specific to this receptor: Sequencing cDNA rather than genomic DNA could over-represent highly expressing activated cells, although activation and CD3 levels did not differ between groups. At VDJ recombination sites, type 1 diabetes patients had fewer insertions and more deleted nucleotides, which implies abnormalities in thymic rearrangement. Naive, central memory and regulatory TCRB repertoires appeared more similar among patients than among healthy donors. A moderate but significant shortening of TCRB CDR3 length was observed in type 1 diabetes patients in all four CD4+ subsets. PCR may preferentially amplify shorter templates, but because patient and control samples were amplified and corrected together, any resulting skew would affect both groups equally. Because small numbers of individuals were included in the HLA sub-analyses, any influence of HLA type on TCRB rearrangement was left unresolved.

A single peripheral blood draw of around 120 mL on average was collected from each donor into heparinised tubes. A BD FACSAria II and a panel including CD45RO, CCR7, CD25, CD127, CD95 and CD27 were used to sort naive, central memory, regulatory and stem cell-like memory CD4+ T cells. All sorted populations exceeded 95% purity. PBMCs were isolated right away by Lymphoprep density gradient centrifugation and were stained directly, without culture. So that batch effects would be minimized, each experiment stained and sorted samples in pairs, pairing one healthy donor with one patient. The germline V gene encodes CDR1 SGHRS and CDR2 YFSETQ. Trimming takes 4 bases from V and 4 bases from J, and the germline ends sit 11 bases apart. The CDR3 covers 14 residues, taking in both the cysteine and the phenylalanine. Just the 42-base CDR3 DNA is kept, in frame starting at base 1. The High Capacity cDNA Reverse Transcription Kit was used to reverse transcribe all of the isolated RNA, meaning that expressed TCRB transcripts were what got sequenced. Naive, central memory and regulatory T cell samples underwent deep immunoSEQ sequencing, averaging around 4 million total reads per sample. After sorted cells were lysed in RLT buffer, RNA was extracted with DNase-treated RNeasy Micro or Mini kits, with the choice depending on cell number. Each cell subset was processed on its own to prevent cross-contamination, while patient and healthy donor samples were processed together. Using the immunoSEQ multiplex PCR, TCRB sequences were amplified from cDNA into 87-bp fragments spanning the CDR3 region. Sequencing of the amplicons was done on the Illumina HiSeq platform. The paper's data handling went like this. PCR bias was corrected computationally using synthetic template baselines, and reads within Hamming distance 2 were collapsed, with unmergeable singletons discarded. Reads were aligned to IMGT to assign V, D and J genes, CDR3 length, and insertions or deletions at six rearrangement sites. Clonotype counts were normalized to sorted cell number within each subset before computing true diversity and Gini coefficients with the tcR R package. The overlap coefficient, calculated on TCRB nucleotide sequences, was used to quantify repertoire sharing. Out-of-frame TCRB sequences from naive cells were analyzed as a proxy for the pre-selection repertoire. TCRdb's version of the immuneACCESS table is confined to in-frame rearrangements and falls short of the full clone set. An unresolved V gene accounts for under half of the shortfall where checked; the remainder is of unknown origin. V, J and clone size are taken as reported in that table, and D and trimming were inferred from the DNA itself. Present in this sample are 600,000 or so clones, 11% to 15% of which were seen just once. Just under 0.04% of the sample lies in the top ten.

On this clone itself: It lacks a known antigen. No base quality information exists; no much larger clone differs at one position.

The source material was naive CD4+ T cells from blood. In the paper's terms, the cell subset or site label means: true naive CD4+ T cells. The chain employs TRBV5-1 and TRBJ2-2; the D element might be TRBD1 or TRBD2, as each aligns at 5 bases. This receptor was taken from a man aged 18 to 30 with type 1 diabetes. CDR3 reads: CASSPGDGTGELFF. The sequenced DNA is TGCGCCAGCAGCCCCGGGGACGGCACCGGGGAGCTGTTTTTT.